A single sample gave rise to the 18 T cell receptor beta chains below, sequenced in a study of control samples from healthy donors and cancer patients (TCRdb year 2020). Library preparation was by the immunoSEQ multiplex PCR assay. Here the immuneACCESS table is served through TCRdb, limited to in-frame sequences with V and J called. Missing clones are a known gap in these copies; in checked studies unresolved V genes cover under half, and the rest lacks a known reason. The sample includes about 130,000 clones, with approximately 89% observed a single time. The ten largest make up more than 6.5% of the sample. The sequenced sample consisted of PBMCs. The source of these receptors is a man aged 45 to 65 with head and neck cancer.

The chain has TRBV19 and TRBJ1-2, with a possible D match to TRBD1 (5 bases). The CDR3 is 15 amino acids. Trimming removed 3 bases at V and 3 bases at J, with 14 bases between. Per germline, CDR1 LNHDA and CDR2 SQIVND (reference sequence). Written as DNA, the CDR3 is TGTGCCAGTAGTATGGGGCGGCGGGTCTACTATGGCTACACCTTC. This codes for CASSMGRRVYYGYTF.

V gene TRBV6-5 combines with J gene TRBJ1-2, with 8 bases aligning to TRBD1. The CDR3 spans 14 residues. With 6 bases clipped from V and 0 bases from J, the junction kept 3 bases outside the gene matches. Germline CDR1 and CDR2: MNHEY and SVGAGI. CDR3 amino acids: CASRDRVTNYGYTF. CDR3 nucleotide sequence: TGTGCCAGCAGGGACAGGGTTACTAACTATGGCTACACCTTC.

This chain connects TRBV28 to TRBJ1-2; maybe TRBD1 (6 bases). Trimming stripped 1 base from V and 4 bases from J, with 13 bases between. This CDR3 comprises 15 residues. The germline V gene has CDR1 MDHEN and CDR2 SYDVKM. CDR3 loop: CASSLFGGRAYGYTF. In nucleotides, the CDR3 is TGTGCCAGCAGTTTATTCGGGGGGCGCGCCTATGGCTACACCTTC.

The rearrangement joins TRBV7-8 to TRBJ2-3; 7 bases are shared with TRBD1. Looked up from germline, CDR1 is SGHVS and CDR2 is FQNEAQ. The CDR3 loop spans 17 amino acids. The V and J ends lost 5 bases and 0 bases, in that order; junction bases with no gene match: 11. CDR3 in amino acids: CASSVQGGRHSTDTQYF. The CDR3, as DNA: TGTGCCAGCAGCGTACAAGGGGGCCGGCATAGCACAGATACGCAGTATTTT.

The rearrangement joins TRBV19 to TRBJ1-3; no clear D gene. CDR3 length: 14 residues. The ends were cut back, 6 bases at V and 2 bases at J, with 11 bases in the middle. CDR1 and CDR2 (germline): LNHDA, SQIVND (reference sequence). Written as DNA, the CDR3 is TGTGCCAGTAGGTTCATCACCGCTGGAAACACCATATATTTT. As protein: CASRFITAGNTIYF.

This sequence joins TRBV7-8 and TRBJ2-3, with D unresolved. Trimming shortened V by 5 bases and J by 10 bases, and 16 bases separated the two germline ends. The CDR3 covers 13 residues. From germline, CDR1 is SGHVS and CDR2 FQNEAQ. CDR3 amino acids: CASSAHSRSAQYF. DNA for the CDR3: TGTGCCAGCAGCGCCCACAGCCGTAGTGCGCAGTATTTT.

About this clone: A much larger clone lies a single base off, so this may be a read error. The chain uses TRBV7-3 and TRBJ2-6, with D possibly matching TRBD1 (6 bases). The CDR3 is 15 residues long. The V end lost 4 bases, the J end lost 3 bases, and 10 bases lay between the germline ends. Germline V gene data show CDR1 as SGHTA and CDR2 as FQGTGA. CDR3 nucleotides: TGTGCCAGCAGCTCCACAGGGATTGGGGCCAACGTCCTGACTTTC. Translated: CASSSTGIGANVLTF.

This clone was detected once. The chain combines TRBV5-1 with TRBJ2-7; the match to TRBD1 covers 7 bases. V lost 4 bases and J lost 3; bases outside the gene matches: 7. The length of the CDR3 is 14 residues. Per the germline V gene, CDR1 is SGHRS and CDR2 is YFSETQ. The CDR3, as DNA: TGCGCCAGCAGCCAGGACAGGAACCTCTACGAGCAGTACTTC. It specifies CASSQDRNLYEQYF.

The count of this clone is one. The CDR3 reads CASTPGTGDYGYTF. The CDR3 DNA reads as TGTGCCAGCACCCCGGGAACAGGGGACTATGGCTACACCTTC. The rearrangement uses TRBV5-4 and TRBJ1-2, with TRBD1 identical over 7 bases. After removal of 6 bases from V and 3 bases from J, the junction contained 8 bases not matched to a gene. This CDR3 spans 14 amino acids. Germline assignment: CDR1 SGHNT and CDR2 YYREEE (reference sequence).

This clone was seen a single time. This chain joins TRBV2 and TRBJ1-5; possibly TRBD1 for D (5 bases). V was trimmed by 7 bases and J by 0 bases, leaving 13 bases between them. From germline, CDR1 is SNHLY and CDR2 FYNNEI. The CDR3 is 15 residues long. The DNA of the CDR3 is TGTGCCAGCAAACCGACAGCTTATAGCAATCAGCCCCAGCATTTT. Its translation: CASKPTAYSNQPQHF.

The chain joins TRBV24-1 to TRBJ2-2, with a possible D match to TRBD2 (5 bases). Germline CDR1 is KGHDR and CDR2 is SFDVKD. There are 15 residues in the CDR3. The V end was cut by 3 bases, the J end by 4 bases, with 11 bases between. In nucleotides, the CDR3 is TGTGCCACCAGTGATCGGGAAATCCCCACCGGGGAGCTGTTTTTT. It codes for CATSDREIPTGELFF.

The chain recombines TRBV28 with TRBJ2-7, with 8 bases matching TRBD2. The germline CDR1 and CDR2 sequences are MDHEN and SYDVKM. With 2 bases clipped from V and 0 bases from J, the junction kept 12 bases outside the gene matches. This CDR3 has 18 amino acids. The CDR3 region is CASSLSPGLGSGSYEQYF. CDR3 in DNA: TGTGCCAGCAGTTTAAGCCCGGGACTAGGATCGGGCTCCTACGAGCAGTACTTC.

The chain employs TRBV29-1 and TRBJ2-2, with D unresolved. The V gene's germline CDR1 is SQVTM and CDR2 ANQGSEA. The V gene lost 2 bases and the J gene lost 6 bases, with 7 bases spanning the gap. The CDR3 spans 12 residues. Here the CDR3 DNA reads TGCAGCGTTGAACTCTTCGCCGGGGAGCTGTTTTTT. Translated: CSVELFAGELFF.

The gene calls are TRBV5-4 and TRBJ1-2; 7 nucleotides match TRBD1. Losses at the gene ends were 4 bases for V and 5 bases for J; bases not matched to a gene: 5. Germline V gene sequence: CDR1 SGHNT, CDR2 YYREEE (reference sequence). CDR3 length: 13 residues. The CDR3 DNA reads TGTGCCAGCAGCCTACGGGGACAGTATGGCTACACCTTC. Translating it yields CASSLRGQYGYTF.

This chain links TRBV13 with TRBJ2-5, with 11 nucleotides matching TRBD1. Germline V gene lookup returns CDR1 PRHDT and CDR2 FYEKMQ (reference sequence). Germline trimming cut 3 bases from V and 4 bases from J; bases unmatched to any gene: 1. This CDR3 is 14 amino acids long. The CDR3 protein is CASSLGQGGETQYF. The CDR3 region has the DNA TGTGCCAGCAGCTTGGGACAGGGGGGAGAGACCCAGTACTTC.

J is TRBJ2-6 and V is TRBV11-2; the D gene is possibly TRBD2 (5 bases). The CDR3 is 17 residues long. Germline V gene lookup returns CDR1 SGHAT and CDR2 FQNNGV. Trimming stripped 5 bases from V and 4 bases from J, with 18 bases between. The CDR3 sequence: CASSPSAPRGGANVLTF. DNA of the CDR3: TGTGCCAGCAGCCCATCTGCCCCCCGGGGAGGGGCCAACGTCCTGACTTTC.

The chain combines TRBV6-2 or TRBV6-3 with TRBJ1-6, with a possible D match to TRBD1 (5 bases). Per the germline V gene, CDR1 is MNHEY and CDR2 is SVGEGT. This CDR3 is 19 amino acids long. The V and J ends lost 6 bases and 0 bases respectively, with 21 bases between them. The CDR3 coding sequence is TGTGCCAGCAGCCCTCCCCGGGACTCCCGGAGCTCCTATAATTCACCCCTCCACTTT. It yields the protein CASSPPRDSRSSYNSPLHF.

This chain connects TRBV19 to TRBJ2-5; perhaps TRBD2 as D (7 bases). V was clipped by 6 bases and J by 3 bases, with 20 bases between them. CDR3 size: 16 residues. Germline V gene sequence: CDR1 LNHDA, CDR2 SQIVND (reference sequence). The CDR3 protein is CASSPPAGGREETQYF. CDR3 DNA sequence: TGTGCCAGTAGCCCACCCGCCGGGGGGCGCGAAGAGACCCAGTACTTC.